This TCR beta chain originates from a study of T cells in localized non-small cell lung cancer. The CDR3 is 15 residues long. V lost 3 bases and J lost 8; bases outside the gene matches: 6. Germline V gene sequence: CDR1 MGHRA, CDR2 YSYEKL. Here immunoSEQ multiplex PCR was the method, and the copy in TCRdb shows in-frame clones only, minus some. The data show under 75,000 clones, roughly 90% seen once. The origin of this receptor is a male donor older than 55 with stage III squamous cell lung carcinoma. V is TRBV4-1 and J is TRBJ2-1; TRBD2 aligns across 11 bases. Sample: peripheral blood, taken before any cancer treatment. CDR3 region: CASSQLAGGEDEQFF. The CDR3 DNA sequence: TGCGCCAGCAGCCAGCTAGCGGGGGGCGAAGATGAGCAGTTCTTC.